This T cell receptor beta chain was found in a study of cytomegalovirus exposure and HLA in healthy donors. Across the study: A subsequent analysis stated that the roughly 120 validation repertoires were run on the same platform as the approximately 610 first-cohort repertoires.

A word on this clone: The antigen is unknown.

The germline V gene encodes CDR1 SEHNR and CDR2 FQNEAQ (reference sequence). This CDR3 spans 16 amino acids. Trimming removed 1 base at V and 5 bases at J, with 18 bases between. The repertoire was sequenced with immunoSEQ multiplex PCR; TCRdb's copy has only in-frame clones and lacks some. The sample holds roughly 150,000 clones; 94% are singletons and the top ten take 1.8%. Study-wide results and limits: The listing of about 150 TCR beta chains classed them as cytomegalovirus-associated. Reportedly, cytomegalovirus status was diagnosed with high sensitivity and specificity.

This sequence joins TRBV7-9 and TRBJ2-7, with a weak D call TRBD1 (6 bases). The clonotype originates from a man between 18 and 29 years old in good health and CMV-seropositive. The sequencing input was PBMCs. The CDR3 bases are TGTGCCAGCAGCTTAGGGTTGGAACAGGGTCGAGACGAGCAGTACTTC. Amino acid sequence: CASSLGLEQGRDEQYF. The whole variable domain, remainder taken from reference TRBV7-9 and TRBJ2-7, is DTGVSQNPRHKITKRGQNVTFRCDPISEHNRLYWYRQTLGQGPEFLTYFQNEAQLEKSRLLSDRFSAERPKGSFSTLEIQRTEQGDSAMYLCASSLGLEQGRDEQYFGPGTRLTVT.